This T cell receptor beta chain was documented in a study of blood T cell repertoires in COVID-19. About the study: Material from acute and convalescent COVID-19 was sourced from the United States, Italy and Spain. From T cells, B-cell-depleted T cells, or PBMCs came the material, which was cDNA or gDNA.

The table came from immunoSEQ multiplex PCR; TCRdb's copy has only in-frame clones and leaves some out. The sample has about 220,000 clones; about 91% are singletons. Trimming cost V 7 bases and J 5 bases; bases outside gene matches: 10. Germline-derived CDR1 and CDR2 are MDHEN and SYDVKM. This CDR3 has 14 amino acids. In terms of age and location, participants ranged from roughly 18 to 90 years and lived in about 25 US areas. Assignments of participants to cohorts depended upon their own reported clinical history. Sequencing was done on a sample of PBMCs or T cells enriched from blood (not recorded which). The chain joins TRBV28 to TRBJ1-2; 7 bases are shared with TRBD1. This clonotype was obtained from a woman aged 45-65 years with acute COVID-19. The CDR3 coding sequence is TGTGCCAGCAATCTCCCGGGACAGAATTATGGCTACACCTTC. Translated, it gives CASNLPGQNYGYTF.